A selection of T cell receptor beta chains follows, all from one sample in a study. MiXCR was run by TCRdb on the 5' RACE reads, yielding one entry per CDR3 protein. The sample has a few thousand distinct CDR3 sequences, 55% to 75% seen once. The sample consisted of naive CD4+ T cells sorted from blood. Receptor source: a female donor with breast cancer. CDR3s include the opening cysteine and the closing phenylalanine or tryptophan. The D gene is left open where the match is weak. Not all rows give a size; the values are once, few, many and, for expanded clones, a class.

cdr3_length	d_call	v_call	j_call	clone_size	cdr3_nt	cdr3_aa
13	NA	TRBV7-2	TRBJ2-3	NA	TGTGCCAGCAGCCCAATTGGGGGAGATACGCAGTATTTT	CASSPIGGDTQYF
14	NA	TRBV29-1	TRBJ2-7	NA	TGCAGCGTTAGAACCCACGGCACCTCGGGGGAGCAGTACTTC	CSVRTHGTSGEQYF
12	NA	TRBV20-1	TRBJ2-5	NA	TGCAGTGCTAGGGGGCCTTGGGAGACCCAGTACTTC	CSARGPWETQYF
15	NA	TRBV20-1	TRBJ2-3	NA	TGCAGTGTCGGTGCCGGGTCCCTTCCCGCAGATACGCAGTATTTT	CSVGAGSLPADTQYF
15	TRBD2	TRBV5-6	TRBJ2-1	NA	TGTGCCAGCAGCTGGGACTACCCTTTTCCGGATGAGCAGTTCTTC	CASSWDYPFPDEQFF
17	TRBD2	TRBV7-2	TRBJ2-3	NA	TGTGCCAGCAGCCCACTAGCGGGTAGTGTTGGCACAGATACGCAGTATTTT	CASSPLAGSVGTDTQYF
14	NA	TRBV7-2	TRBJ2-4	NA	TGTGCCAGCAGCCAGGAGCGGGTAGGGAACATTCAGTACTTC	CASSQERVGNIQYF
15	NA	TRBV6-5	TRBJ1-2	NA	TGTGCCAGCAGTTACTCACCTACCGGGGGTCGGGGCTACACCTTC	CASSYSPTGGRGYTF
19	TRBD2	TRBV18	TRBJ2-1	few	TGTGCCAGCTCACCAATTATGATTCTTGGGACTAGCGGGAATAATGAGCAGTTCTTC	CASSPIMILGTSGNNEQFF
13	NA	TRBV7-2	TRBJ1-2	few	TGTGCCAGCAGCTCAGGACAGATCGATGGCTACACCTTC	CASSSGQIDGYTF
13	NA	TRBV5-1	TRBJ2-1	few	TGCGCCAGCAGCTCCACCCCTGGCAATGAGCAGTTCTTC	CASSSTPGNEQFF
15	NA	TRBV20-1	TRBJ1-2	NA	TGCAGTGCTAGAGCATTGGGCAGGCTTAACCATGGCTACACCTTC	CSARALGRLNHGYTF
14	NA	TRBV18	TRBJ1-5	NA	TGTGCCAGCTCACCTCAGGGAGCCAATCAGCCCCAGCATTTT	CASSPQGANQPQHF
13	NA	TRBV10-3	TRBJ1-3	NA	TGTGCCATCAATGACAGTCACGGAAACACCATATATTTT	CAINDSHGNTIYF
16	TRBD1	TRBV6-1	TRBJ1-3	NA	TGTGCCAGCAGACTGACCGGGACAGACTCTGGAAACACCATATATTTT	CASRLTGTDSGNTIYF
14	TRBD1	TRBV20-1	TRBJ2-1	NA	TGCAGTGCGCCTTCTGGGACAGTCTTTTGGGAGCAGTTCTTC	CSAPSGTVFWEQFF
17	TRBD2	TRBV11-2	TRBJ2-1	NA	TGTGCCAGCAGCCCACCGGGCGGGAGTGGAACACGTGGTGAGCAGTTCTTC	CASSPPGGSGTRGEQFF
13	NA	TRBV7-2	TRBJ2-1	NA	TGTGCCAGCAGCTTTTTCTCCTACAATGAGCAGTTCTTC	CASSFFSYNEQFF
16	NA	TRBV10-1	TRBJ2-2	NA	TGCGCCAGCAGTGCATTTAGGCCGGATAGCACCGGGGAGCTGTTTTTT	CASSAFRPDSTGELFF
14	TRBD2	TRBV11-2	TRBJ2-7	NA	TGTGCCAGCAGCCTCCCCCGGGACTACTACGAGCAGTACTTC	CASSLPRDYYEQYF
13	NA	TRBV20-1	TRBJ2-3	few	TGCAGTGCCACGATCGTGGGCACAGATACGCAGTATTTT	CSATIVGTDTQYF
13	NA	TRBV19	TRBJ1-1	NA	TGTGCCAGTAGTGAGGGGTGGGCCACTGAAGCTTTCTTT	CASSEGWATEAFF
11	NA	TRBV20-1	TRBJ1-2	NA	TGCAGTGCTATCGGCCTGGGGGGCTACACCTTC	CSAIGLGGYTF
13	NA	TRBV20-1	TRBJ1-1	few	TGCAGTGCTAGTCCAGGGGTGAACACTGAAGCTTTCTTT	CSASPGVNTEAFF
15	NA	TRBV20-1	TRBJ2-7	few	TGCAGTGCTAACCGAGTGGGGGGTTCGTCCTACGAGCAGTACTTC	CSANRVGGSSYEQYF
13	TRBD1	TRBV29-1	TRBJ2-7	few	TGCAGCGTGGGACAGGGCGAGTCCTACGAGCAGTACTTC	CSVGQGESYEQYF
14	TRBD1	TRBV12-3/TRBV12-4	TRBJ1-2	NA	TGTGCCAGCCGGAGGGACAGTTCTAACTATGGCTACACCTTC	CASRRDSSNYGYTF
15	TRBD2	TRBV7-2	TRBJ2-1	few	TGTGCCAGCAGCCCCTTAGCGGGGAGCGCCAATGAGCAGTTCTTC	CASSPLAGSANEQFF
12	NA	TRBV20-1	TRBJ2-4	NA	TGCAGTGCTAGAGATGGAGGGAGGCTCCCCGACTTC	CSARDGGRLPDF
17	TRBD2	TRBV29-1	TRBJ2-7	once	TGCAGCGTCGCTGGGACTAGCGGGAGGATTTTAGTCTACGAGCAGTACTTC	CSVAGTSGRILVYEQYF
14	NA	TRBV6-5	TRBJ1-5	NA	TGTGCCAGCAGTTCCTCCCGAAGGAGGGGGCCCCAGCATTTT	CASSSSRRRGPQHF
14	TRBD2	TRBV20-1	TRBJ2-7	NA	TGCAGTGCTAGGACTAGCGGGAGAGGCTACGAGCAGTACTTC	CSARTSGRGYEQYF
16	TRBD2	TRBV11-1	TRBJ2-2	NA	TGTGCCAGCAGCTTAGTCCTAGCGGGGGGCACCGGGGAGCTGTTTTTT	CASSLVLAGGTGELFF
15	NA	TRBV20-1	TRBJ1-5	few	TGCAGTGCTAGACAGCCCCTAGGCCTCAATCAGCCCCAGCATTTT	CSARQPLGLNQPQHF
9	NA	TRBV29-1	TRBJ1-1	NA	TGCAGCGCAGGCACTGAAGCTTTCTTT	CSAGTEAFF
14	TRBD1	TRBV5-6	TRBJ2-5	NA	TGTGCCAGCAGCACCTGGACAGGCCAAGAGACCCAGTACTTC	CASSTWTGQETQYF
12	NA	TRBV29-1	TRBJ2-7	NA	TGCAGCGCGAGCAGCAGCTCCTACGAGCAGTACTTC	CSASSSSYEQYF
15	NA	TRBV5-6	TRBJ2-3	NA	TGTGCCAGCAGCTGGACCCGGGACGATGCGGATACGCAGTATTTT	CASSWTRDDADTQYF
9	NA	TRBV29-1	TRBJ2-1	NA	TGCAGCGTTGGACTAGAGCAGTTCTTC	CSVGLEQFF
12	NA	TRBV5-1	TRBJ1-2	few	TGCGCCAGCAGCTTCGTCGGCAGCCCCAGCGCCTTC	CASSFVGSPSAF
14	TRBD1	TRBV20-1	TRBJ2-1	NA	TGCAGTGCTAGAGTCACAGGGGACTACAATGAGCAGTTCTTC	CSARVTGDYNEQFF
12	NA	TRBV29-1	TRBJ2-5	once	TGCAGCGTTTCCGGGACCTTCGAGACCCAGTACTTC	CSVSGTFETQYF
16	TRBD1	TRBV29-1	TRBJ2-7	NA	TGCTGCGTTGAAGCCTCACAGGGGGACAGGGGAAGCGAGCAGTACTTC	CCVEASQGDRGSEQYF
15	TRBD2	TRBV12-3/TRBV12-4	TRBJ2-2	NA	TGTGCCACCCGAGGACTAGCGGGAGACACCGGGGAGCTGTTTTTT	CATRGLAGDTGELFF
15	TRBD1	TRBV28	TRBJ2-5	few	TGTGCCAGCAGTTTGGTTGGACAGGGAAAGGAGACCCAGTACTTC	CASSLVGQGKETQYF
12	NA	TRBV5-4	TRBJ2-3	NA	TGTGCCAGCAGCTTGGGCTTGGATACGCAGTATTTT	CASSLGLDTQYF
13	NA	TRBV11-2	TRBJ2-7	NA	TGTGCCAGCAGACAACAGGGTGAGGACGAGCAGTACTTC	CASRQQGEDEQYF
14	TRBD1	TRBV29-1	TRBJ2-2	NA	TGCAGCGTTGACAGACAGGGGGGCGCCGGGGAGCTGTTTTTT	CSVDRQGGAGELFF
20	TRBD1	TRBV4-2	TRBJ2-1	NA	TGTGCCAGCAGCCAAGGTTTCCCCTCCGTGGGCAGGGGGAATAGGAATGAGCAGTTCTTC	CASSQGFPSVGRGNRNEQFF
14	TRBD2	TRBV20-1	TRBJ2-3	NA	TGCAGTGCCAGTTTGGGGAGGGCCACAGATACGCAGTATTTT	CSASLGRATDTQYF
15	NA	TRBV12-3/TRBV12-4	TRBJ1-1	NA	TGTGCCAGCTCCGCCAGGGCCGAAATGAACACTGAAGCTTTCTTT	CASSARAEMNTEAFF
15	TRBD1	TRBV19	TRBJ1-1	NA	TGTGCCAGTATCCTAACAGGGGGCGTTAACTCTGAAGCTTTCTTT	CASILTGGVNSEAFF
15	NA	TRBV28	TRBJ1-5	NA	TGTGCCAGCAGTTTATCCCCCCTGGGTAATCAGCCCCAGCATTTT	CASSLSPLGNQPQHF